These 29 T cell receptor beta chains were sequenced from one sample in a study of T cells after yellow fever vaccination. TCRdb independently ran MiXCR on the 5' RACE reads; one entry per CDR3 protein. This table holds a few hundred thousand distinct CDR3 sequences, about 15% found once. Sequencing used PBMCs, obtained 4 to 5 days after the first yellow fever vaccination. The receptor set was obtained from a young man who received the YFV17D yellow fever vaccine.

The chain links TRBV4-1 to TRBJ1-2; D call uncertain. The germline CDR1 and CDR2 sequences are MGHRA and YSYEKL. Deletions cut 4 bases from V and 4 bases from J, with 19 bases between. This CDR3 comprises 16 residues. The CDR3 is CASSPAPLTETYGYTF. DNA of the CDR3: TGCGCCAGCAGCCCCGCCCCATTGACCGAAACCTATGGCTACACCTTC.

V usage is TRBV1 and J usage is TRBJ2-7. TRBV1 is deemed a pseudogene. The CDR3 is 9 residues long. This chain's CDR3 is CTSRGEQYV. CDR3 nucleotide sequence: TGCACCAGCAGGGGCGAGCAGTACGTC.

This clonotype was counted once. The CDR3 DNA reads TGCGCCAGCAGCGCGAACAACCGCGGCGGCACCGGGGAGCTGTTTTTT. Translating gives CASSANNRGGTGELFF. J is TRBJ2-2 and V is TRBV5-1; D uncertain. Germline V gene data show CDR1 as SGHRS and CDR2 as YFSETQ. The CDR3 has 16 residues. Trimming stripped 4 bases from V and 4 bases from J, with 17 bases between.

A few counts support this clonotype. This chain connects TRBV20-1 to TRBJ1-4; D is uncertain. CDR3 size: 15 residues. The germline V and J ends were trimmed by 0 bases and 5 bases, with 13 bases remaining between them. Germline V gene sequence: CDR1 DFQATT, CDR2 SNEGSKA (reference sequence). The CDR3 nucleotides read TGCAGTGCTAGAGATTATCGGGCGGCAAATGAAAAACTGTTTTTT. This translates into CSARDYRAANEKLFF.

This clonotype came up a few times. The chain joins TRBV15 to TRBJ2-2, with 10 bases identical to TRBD1. With V trimmed by 9 bases and J by 8 bases, 12 bases remained unmatched. The CDR3 extends over 15 amino acids. Germline values: CDR1 LNHNV, CDR2 YYDKDF (reference sequence). CDR3 bases: TGTGCCACTACCGGGACAGGGGCCGTCGGGGGGGAGCTGTTTTTT. Its protein product is CATTGTGAVGGELFF.

This clonotype was recorded a few times. This rearrangement joins TRBV25-1 to TRBJ1-5; D uncertain. V lost 2 bases and J 4 bases, leaving 24 bases between the germline ends. Germline V gene lookup returns CDR1 MGHDK and CDR2 SYGVNS. This CDR3 spans 19 amino acids. The CDR3: CASSEIKGEGIPPNQPQHF. CDR3 sequence (DNA): TGTGCCAGCAGTGAAATTAAGGGCGAAGGTATCCCCCCAAATCAGCCCCAGCATTTT.

This clonotype showed up just a few times. The V and J genes are TRBV20-1 and TRBJ2-6; D is unresolved. The V end was cut by 6 bases, the J end by 3 bases, with 9 bases between. The germline V gene has CDR1 DFQATT and CDR2 SNEGSKA (reference sequence). This CDR3 spans 13 amino acids. The CDR3 reads CSALSRGANVLTF. As DNA, the CDR3 is TGCAGTGCCCTCAGCCGTGGGGCCAACGTCCTGACTTTC.

This chain connects TRBV6-1 to TRBJ2-7; D not resolved. The germline V and J ends were trimmed by 4 bases and 2 bases, with 9 bases remaining between them. Germline CDR1 MNHNS, CDR2 SASEGT. The CDR3 extends over 13 amino acids. DNA of the CDR3: TGTGCCAGCAGTGGCCAGGCACCCTACGAGCAGTACTTC. Its translation: CASSGQAPYEQYF.

The chain links TRBV19 to TRBJ1-6, with no clear D. The CDR3 has 17 amino acids. V lost 4 bases to trimming and J lost 6 bases, with 19 bases between them. CDR1 and CDR2 from the germline V gene are LNHDA and SQIVND (reference sequence). CDR3 sequence reads: CASSTISGEGVNSPLHF. The CDR3 nucleotides are TGTGCCAGTAGTACCATCAGCGGAGAGGGTGTTAATTCACCCCTCCACTTT.

This chain uses TRBV6-1 with TRBJ2-1; D is uncertain. V lost 6 bases to trimming and J lost 0 bases, with 12 bases between them. The CDR3 is made up of 15 amino acids. The germline gives CDR1 MNHNS, CDR2 SASEGT. CDR3 residues: CASSNRIVSYNEQFF. The CDR3 DNA reads as TGTGCCAGCAGCAATAGAATAGTCTCCTACAATGAGCAGTTCTTC.

This clonotype was seen repeatedly, ten times or more. V gene TRBV6-2 or TRBV6-3 combines with J gene TRBJ2-2; D unclear. The V gene lost 0 bases and the J gene lost 4 bases, with 6 bases spanning the gap. This CDR3 is built from 14 residues. Germline values: CDR1 MNHEY, CDR2 SVGEGT. The CDR3 DNA reads as TGTGCCAGCAGTTACTCGGAAGTCACCGGGGAGCTGTTTTTT. Its protein product is CASSYSEVTGELFF.

J is TRBJ2-2 and V is TRBV20-1; tentative D call: TRBD2 (6 bases). The germline CDR1 and CDR2 sequences are DFQATT and SNEGSKA (reference sequence). Trimming removed 3 bases from V and 7 bases from J, with 12 bases in between. The CDR3 has 13 residues. In nucleotides, the CDR3 is TGCAGTGCTAGCCCTCGGGGGATCGGGGAGCTGTTTTTT. Translated, it gives CSASPRGIGELFF.

The sample holds a few counts of this clonotype. The rearrangement joins TRBV29-1 to TRBJ2-1, with 9 bases identical to TRBD2. From germline, CDR1 is SQVTM and CDR2 ANQGSEA. The CDR3 is made up of 14 amino acids. V shed 3 bases and J 4 bases; nucleotides not matched to a gene: 4. CDR3 sequence reads: CSVDKRGVYNEQFF. The CDR3 DNA follows: TGCAGCGTTGATAAGCGGGGGGTTTACAATGAGCAGTTCTTC.

The chain links TRBV5-1 to TRBJ2-4, with D tentatively TRBD2 (5 bases). Germline lookup yields CDR1 SGHRS and CDR2 YFSETQ. Trimming shortened V by 0 bases and J by 4 bases, and 14 bases separated the two germline ends. This CDR3 contains 16 residues. CDR3 DNA: TGCGCCAGCAGCTTGGGAGAGGGAACACCGAAAAACATTCAGTACTTC. Its protein is CASSLGEGTPKNIQYF.

CDR3 DNA: TGTGCCAGCAGCTTCCTGGGAGACCAAGAGACCCAGTACTTC. It encodes CASSFLGDQETQYF. The V call is TRBV13, the J call TRBJ2-5, with D possibly being TRBD2 (5 bases). Trimming stripped 3 bases from V and 0 bases from J, with 8 bases between. This CDR3 region has 14 residues. Germline V gene lookup returns CDR1 PRHDT and CDR2 FYEKMQ (reference sequence).

V gene TRBV6-1 combines with J gene TRBJ2-7; D is unresolved. Germline V gene data show CDR1 as MNHNS and CDR2 as SASEGT. Deletions cut 8 bases from V and 2 bases from J, with 16 bases between. This CDR3 contains 14 residues. The chain's CDR3 is CASQGPRSPYEQYF. CDR3 nucleotide sequence: TGTGCCAGCCAAGGGCCCAGGAGCCCCTACGAGCAGTACTTC.

V is TRBV6-5 and J is TRBJ2-1, with 11 bases lining up with TRBD2. Germline CDR1 reads MNHEY; CDR2 reads SVGAGI. Unmatched junction bases numbered 6, after V lost 4 bases and J lost 4 bases. This CDR3 has 16 residues. The CDR3 DNA sequence: TGTGCCAGCAGTTTCGGGACTAGCGGAGATTACAATGAGCAGTTCTTC. The encoded protein is CASSFGTSGDYNEQFF.

This sequence joins TRBV5-1 and TRBJ2-3; no firm D call. Germline loops: CDR1 SGHRS, CDR2 YFSETQ. This CDR3 contains 15 residues. The V end was cut by 0 bases, the J end by 0 bases, with 8 bases between. As DNA, the CDR3 is TGCGCCAGCAGCTTGGTGAGTCAGAGCACAGATACGCAGTATTTT. Translating gives CASSLVSQSTDTQYF.

V and J are TRBV3-1 and TRBJ2-3; D perhaps matches TRBD2 (6 bases). In germline, CDR1 is LGHDT, CDR2 YNNKEL (reference sequence). Trimming cost V 3 bases and J 5 bases, with 18 bases left between them. The CDR3 spans 16 residues. The CDR3 DNA follows: TGTGCCAGCAGCCATCGAAGAGGGACTCTAAAAGATACGCAGTATTTT. Residues: CASSHRRGTLKDTQYF.

This rearrangement joins TRBV5-1 to TRBJ2-3; 7 positions agree with TRBD1. The CDR3 is 14 amino acids. Unmatched junction bases numbered 3, after V lost 1 base and J lost 4 bases. Germline V lookup: CDR1 SGHRS, CDR2 YFSETQ. CDR3 bases: TGCGCCAGCAGCTTGCAGGGGGTCGCAGATACGCAGTATTTT. It translates to CASSLQGVADTQYF.

The rearrangement links TRBV7-9 to TRBJ1-2, with D uncertain. Trimming removed 5 bases at V and 0 bases at J, with 16 bases between. This CDR3 spans 16 amino acids. Germline CDR1 reads SEHNR; CDR2 reads FQNEAQ (reference sequence). The CDR3 reads CASSTPERGSNYGYTF. CDR3 bases: TGTGCCAGCAGCACCCCAGAACGGGGTTCTAACTATGGCTACACCTTC.

The gene calls are TRBV2 and TRBJ2-2; the match to TRBD1 covers 7 bases. Trimming removed 2 bases from V and 6 bases from J; junction bases left unmatched: 6. There are 15 residues in the CDR3. Germline CDR1 reads SNHLY; CDR2 reads FYNNEI. The CDR3 sequence is CASSEILQGAGELFF. CDR3 DNA: TGTGCCAGCAGTGAAATCCTCCAGGGGGCCGGGGAGCTGTTTTTT.

V and J are TRBV29-1 and TRBJ1-2; 7 nucleotides align to TRBD1. CDR1 is SQVTM and CDR2 is ANQGSEA in the germline V gene. CDR3 length: 15 residues. Trimming took 3 bases from V and 2 from J; bases not matched to a gene: 9. The chain's CDR3 is CSVDRDRAKNYGYTF. In nucleotides, the CDR3 is TGCAGCGTTGATCGAGACAGGGCGAAAAACTATGGCTACACCTTC.

The chain is built from TRBV3-1 and TRBJ2-3; 11 nucleotides match TRBD2. With V trimmed by 0 bases and J by 4 bases, 15 bases remained unmatched. Germline V lookup: CDR1 LGHDT, CDR2 YNNKEL (reference sequence). The CDR3 totals 20 residues. CDR3 sequence (DNA): TGTGCCAGCAGCCAAGAGTGGAGTAGCGGGGGGGATGGGGCCTCAGATACGCAGTATTTT. Translation gives CASSQEWSSGGDGASDTQYF.

The rearrangement links TRBV11-1 to TRBJ2-1, with D perhaps being TRBD1 or TRBD2 (6 bases each). The germline gives CDR1 SGHAT, CDR2 FQDESV (reference sequence). The CDR3 is 18 residues long. V lost 7 bases and J 4 bases, leaving 26 bases between the germline ends. Written as DNA, the CDR3 is TGTGCCAGCAAAACGGGGGACGCGCGCCCAGGGACATACAATGAGCAGTTCTTC. Translated, it gives CASKTGDARPGTYNEQFF.

This clonotype was seen more than once but under ten times. The chain couples TRBV7-9 to TRBJ2-7; no clear D. The CDR3 extends over 15 amino acids. The V gene's germline CDR1 is SEHNR and CDR2 FQNEAQ (reference sequence). V was pared by 3 bases and J by 3 bases, with 15 bases between. The CDR3 loop reads CASSFARTSFYEQYF. The CDR3 coding sequence is TGTGCCAGCAGCTTTGCCAGGACCTCATTCTACGAGCAGTACTTC.

This clonotype was seen ten or more times. The chain joins TRBV20-1 to TRBJ2-1; TRBD2 is a possible D gene (6 bases). The CDR3 loop spans 12 amino acids. Germline loops: CDR1 DFQATT, CDR2 SNEGSKA (reference sequence). As DNA, the CDR3 is TGCAGCCGGGGGAAAGAGTACAATGAGCAGTTCTTC. Encoded protein: CSRGKEYNEQFF.

V and J are TRBV5-4 and TRBJ2-1, with a possible D match to TRBD1 (5 bases). Germline V gene lookup returns CDR1 SGHNT and CDR2 YYREEE (reference sequence). The ends were cut back, 1 base at V and 6 bases at J, with 14 bases in the middle. This CDR3 is 15 amino acids long. The CDR3 DNA is TGTGCCAGCAGCTTGAGGCAGGGAACCGGCAATGAGCAGTTCTTC. Its translation: CASSLRQGTGNEQFF.

This clonotype was seen many times. The gene calls are TRBV7-3 and TRBJ2-1; D tentatively fits TRBD1 or TRBD2 (5 bases each). V was cut by 8 bases and J by 3 bases, with 11 bases left in between. The CDR3 is 13 residues long. The germline gives CDR1 SGHTA, CDR2 FQGTGA. CDR3 residues: CASGTSYYNEQFF. The CDR3, as DNA: TGTGCCAGCGGGACCTCCTACTACAATGAGCAGTTCTTC.